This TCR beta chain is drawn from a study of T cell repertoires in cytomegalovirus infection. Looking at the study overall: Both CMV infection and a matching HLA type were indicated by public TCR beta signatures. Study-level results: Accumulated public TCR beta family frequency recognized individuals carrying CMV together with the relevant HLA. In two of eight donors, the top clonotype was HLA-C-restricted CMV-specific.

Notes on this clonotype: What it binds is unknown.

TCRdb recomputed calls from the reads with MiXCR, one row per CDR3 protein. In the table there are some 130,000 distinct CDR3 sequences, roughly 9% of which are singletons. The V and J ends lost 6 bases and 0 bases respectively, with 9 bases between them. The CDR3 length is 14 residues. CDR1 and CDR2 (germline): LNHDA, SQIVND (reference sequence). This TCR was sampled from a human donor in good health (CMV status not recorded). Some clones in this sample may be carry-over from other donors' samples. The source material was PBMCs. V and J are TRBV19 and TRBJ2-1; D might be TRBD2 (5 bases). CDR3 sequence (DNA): TGTGCCAGTAGAAAAGCGGTCTCCTACAATGAGCAGTTCTTC. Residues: CASRKAVSYNEQFF.